This TCR beta chain was identified during a study of blood T cell repertoires in COVID-19. CDR1 ENHRY and CDR2 SYGVKD come from the germline V gene. The CDR3 loop spans 14 amino acids. V lost 3 bases, J lost 2 bases, and 4 bases stayed unmatched. Per the original data handling: Amplification of reference gene primers provided the estimated nucleated cell counts. Some clones are missing from TCRdb's copy, which holds only in-frame ones; the method was immunoSEQ multiplex PCR. V and J calls and clone size come straight from that table; D and trimming were deduced from the DNA. This sample has around 200,000 clones, with 65% to 85% found just once. Note on this clone: This specimen includes other DNA sequences encoding the same CDR3.

The sequence was obtained from a man in his forties or fifties with active or convalescent COVID-19. The rearrangement uses TRBV10-3 and TRBJ2-7; 7 positions match TRBD2. Sequenced input: peripheral blood. This CDR3 is CAISEAGTPYEQYF. The CDR3 DNA sequence: TGTGCCATCAGTGAAGCGGGAACGCCCTACGAGCAGTACTTC.